The 7 T cell receptor beta chains listed next were all sequenced from one sample in a study of identical twins. MiXCR was run by TCRdb on the 5' RACE reads, yielding one entry per CDR3 protein. The top ten hold around 13% of the sample, which has roughly 770,000 distinct CDR3 sequences, roughly 18% seen once. These same records also appear under a second study, on T cells expressing NK-cell markers.

Material for sequencing was PBMCs. The receptors here all came from a woman aged 18-29 years in good health.

The rearrangement links TRBV28 to TRBJ1-5, with TRBD1 matching 8 bases. The CDR3 spans 15 residues. V shed 6 bases and J 6 bases; nucleotides not matched to a gene: 10. In germline, CDR1 is MDHEN, CDR2 SYDVKM. This chain's CDR3 is CASRDDRGRSQPQHF. For the CDR3, the DNA is TGTGCCAGCAGAGACGACAGGGGAAGATCTCAGCCCCAGCATTTT.

The genes are TRBV6-1 and TRBJ2-1, with TRBD2 matching 12 bases. The V gene's germline CDR1 is MNHNS and CDR2 SASEGT. V gave up 7 bases and J gave up 3 bases; unmatched junction bases: 4. The CDR3 spans 15 residues. The CDR3 loop reads CASTKTSGGYNEQFF. CDR3 nucleotide sequence: TGTGCCAGCACCAAGACTAGCGGGGGCTACAATGAGCAGTTCTTC.

The CDR3 DNA reads TGTGCCAGCAGCGGAACAGGGGGCGAAGTCGATGAGCAGTTCTTC. This gives the protein CASSGTGGEVDEQFF. The chain recombines TRBV9 with TRBJ2-1, with 9 bases that match TRBD1. The CDR3 extends over 15 amino acids. The germline V gene encodes CDR1 SGDLS and CDR2 YYNGEE. Trimming took 3 bases from V and 8 from J; bases not matched to a gene: 9.

The table lists this clonotype with many counts. The V and J genes are TRBV5-1 and TRBJ2-3; a possible D gene is TRBD1 (5 bases). Germline CDR1 is SGHRS and CDR2 is YFSETQ. CDR3 length: 16 amino acids. V dropped 4 bases and J dropped 4 bases, with 19 bases sitting between them. CDR3 DNA sequence: TGCGCCAGCAGCCCCCCCGCAGGGTTGGACGCAGATACGCAGTATTTT. It translates to CASSPPAGLDADTQYF.

The chain uses TRBV6-1 and TRBJ2-6; the D is unclear. V was shortened by 6 bases and J by 4 bases, with 13 bases between the two germline ends. The CDR3 extends over 15 amino acids. The germline V gene has CDR1 MNHNS and CDR2 SASEGT. The CDR3 DNA follows: TGTGCCAGCAGCCAGCAAGGGCGCGGGGCCAACGTCCTGACTTTC. Translated, it gives CASSQQGRGANVLTF.

The rearrangement joins TRBV19 to TRBJ1-5; D unclear. Trimming removed 7 bases from V and 5 bases from J, with 12 bases in between. CDR1 and CDR2 (germline): LNHDA, SQIVND (reference sequence). The CDR3 consists of 13 residues. CDR3 sequence (DNA): TGTGCCAGTATGAAAAATCGGGATCAGCCCCAGCATTTT. Translation: CASMKNRDQPQHF. The entire variable domain, with the rest obtained from reference TRBV19 and TRBJ1-5, is as follows: DGGITQSPKYLFRKEGQNVTLSCEQNLNHDAMYWYRQDPGQGLRLIYYSQIVNDFQKGDIAEGYSVSREKKESFPLTVTSAQKNPTAFYLCASMKNRDQPQHFGDGTRLSIL.

This clonotype occurred a few times. The chain couples TRBV24-1 to TRBJ2-7; perhaps TRBD2 as D (5 bases). The CDR3 has 14 amino acids. Germline V gives CDR1 KGHDR, CDR2 SFDVKD. Trimming stripped 0 bases from V and 3 bases from J, with 8 bases between. The CDR3 DNA reads as TGTGCCACCAGTGATTTGGCCGGGGACTACGAGCAGTACTTC. Translated: CATSDLAGDYEQYF.